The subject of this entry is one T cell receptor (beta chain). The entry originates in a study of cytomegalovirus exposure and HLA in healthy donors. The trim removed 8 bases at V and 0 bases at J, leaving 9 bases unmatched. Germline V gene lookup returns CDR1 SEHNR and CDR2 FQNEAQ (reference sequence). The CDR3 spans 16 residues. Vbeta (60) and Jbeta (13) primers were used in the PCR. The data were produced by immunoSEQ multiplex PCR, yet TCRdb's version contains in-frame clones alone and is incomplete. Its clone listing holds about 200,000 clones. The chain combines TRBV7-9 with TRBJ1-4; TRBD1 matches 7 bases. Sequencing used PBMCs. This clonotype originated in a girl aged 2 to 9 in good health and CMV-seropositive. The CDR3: CASQSKGGPTNEKLFF. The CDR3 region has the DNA TGTGCCAGCCAATCGAAAGGGGGCCCAACTAATGAAAAACTGTTTTTT.